Listed below are T cell receptor beta chains from one sample, sequenced in a study of cytomegalovirus exposure and HLA in healthy donors. Produced via immunoSEQ multiplex PCR; TCRdb's table is partial and in-frame only. The sample shows roughly 68,000 clones, approximately 72% of them seen only once. The sample taken for sequencing was PBMCs. The receptors derive from a woman in her 30s in good health and CMV-seropositive. The CDR3 runs from the conserved cysteine through the conserved F or W. The order of the fields is V gene, clone size, J gene, CDR3 protein. The size entry is marked missing in some rows and otherwise reads once, few, many or a size class.

V gene: TRBV19; clone size: -; J gene: TRBJ1-2; CDR3 protein: CASSRDRGPGGYGYTF
V gene: TRBV4-1; clone size: -; J gene: TRBJ1-2; CDR3 protein: CASSQALGQNYGYTF
V gene: TRBV27; clone size: -; J gene: TRBJ2-3; CDR3 protein: CASSNRADRVTDTQYF
V gene: TRBV9; clone size: -; J gene: TRBJ2-1; CDR3 protein: CASSPNGNEQFF
V gene: TRBV2; clone size: -; J gene: TRBJ2-7; CDR3 protein: CASKAKLGSYEQYF
V gene: TRBV7-8; clone size: -; J gene: TRBJ1-4; CDR3 protein: CASSWGLGALNEKLFF
V gene: TRBV2; clone size: few; J gene: TRBJ2-7; CDR3 protein: CASSIGTSETYEQYF
V gene: TRBV7-2; clone size: once; J gene: TRBJ1-6; CDR3 protein: CASSRSPTGAPLHF
V gene: TRBV6-9; clone size: once; J gene: TRBJ2-7; CDR3 protein: CASHNGDSSYEQYF
V gene: TRBV28; clone size: -; J gene: TRBJ2-1; CDR3 protein: CASSLQGRYSNEQFF
V gene: TRBV5-4; clone size: -; J gene: TRBJ1-3; CDR3 protein: CASSLASASSGNTIYF
V gene: TRBV7-9; clone size: few; J gene: TRBJ1-1; CDR3 protein: CASSIGGQYTEAFF
V gene: TRBV28; clone size: -; J gene: TRBJ1-6; CDR3 protein: CASIGGMNSPLHF
V gene: TRBV5-1; clone size: few; J gene: TRBJ2-1; CDR3 protein: CASRETSSEQFF
V gene: TRBV7-9; clone size: -; J gene: TRBJ2-2; CDR3 protein: CASSPGGGMTNTGELFF
V gene: TRBV15; clone size: many; J gene: TRBJ2-6; CDR3 protein: CATSRDPPGANVLTF
V gene: TRBV2; clone size: -; J gene: TRBJ2-3; CDR3 protein: CASSEGTSGRVAQYF
V gene: TRBV7-9; clone size: few; J gene: TRBJ1-6; CDR3 protein: CASSPVDRLERIYNSPLHF
V gene: TRBV7-9; clone size: -; J gene: TRBJ1-3; CDR3 protein: CASSLPLNRGQNGNTIYF
V gene: TRBV5-1; clone size: -; J gene: TRBJ1-3; CDR3 protein: CASSQGAGNTIYF
V gene: TRBV19; clone size: -; J gene: TRBJ1-1; CDR3 protein: CASSGGTYTEAFF
V gene: TRBV5-1; clone size: -; J gene: TRBJ2-7; CDR3 protein: CASSPRTSRETYEQYF
V gene: TRBV5-1; clone size: -; J gene: TRBJ1-1; CDR3 protein: CASSYRTANTEAFF
V gene: TRBV28; clone size: -; J gene: TRBJ1-1; CDR3 protein: CASTIDINTEAFF
V gene: TRBV28; clone size: -; J gene: TRBJ2-1; CDR3 protein: CASRHIAGGPGNEQFF
V gene: TRBV25-1; clone size: -; J gene: TRBJ1-6; CDR3 protein: CASSDVRDSNSPLHF
V gene: TRBV7-6; clone size: -; J gene: TRBJ2-1; CDR3 protein: CASSLLVQPSYNEQFF
V gene: TRBV29-1; clone size: -; J gene: -; CDR3 protein: CSVGDRGREQYF
V gene: TRBV10-3; clone size: -; J gene: TRBJ1-1; CDR3 protein: CAISEGEGTEAFF